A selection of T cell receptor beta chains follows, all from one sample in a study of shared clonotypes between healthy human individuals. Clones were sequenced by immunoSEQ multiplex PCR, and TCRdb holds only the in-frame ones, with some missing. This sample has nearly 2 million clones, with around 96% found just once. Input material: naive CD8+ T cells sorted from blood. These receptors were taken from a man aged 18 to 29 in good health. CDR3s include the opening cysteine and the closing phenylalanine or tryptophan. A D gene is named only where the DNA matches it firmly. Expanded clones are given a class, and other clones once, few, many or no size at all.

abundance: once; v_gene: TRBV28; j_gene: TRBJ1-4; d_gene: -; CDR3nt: TGTGCCAGCAGTTCACGATGGACACCTTCAACTAATGAAAAACTGTTTTTT; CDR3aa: CASSSRWTPSTNEKLFF
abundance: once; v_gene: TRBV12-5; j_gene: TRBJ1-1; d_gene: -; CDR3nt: TGTGCTAGTGGCGGTGGACAGCCGGAAGCTTTCTTT; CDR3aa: CASGGGQPEAFF
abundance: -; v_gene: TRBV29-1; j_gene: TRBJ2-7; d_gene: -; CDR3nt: TGCAGCGTTGAGGGGATCACGGGCTACGAGCAGTACTTC; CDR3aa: CSVEGITGYEQYF
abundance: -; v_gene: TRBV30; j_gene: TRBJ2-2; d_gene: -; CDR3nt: TGTGCCTGGAACCCTGTTGGGGAAACGAACACCGGGGAGCTGTTTTTT; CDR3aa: CAWNPVGETNTGELFF
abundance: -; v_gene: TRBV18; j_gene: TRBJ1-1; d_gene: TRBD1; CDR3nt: TGTGCCAGCTCACCGACAGGGGCAATGAACACTGAAGCTTTCTTT; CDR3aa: CASSPTGAMNTEAFF
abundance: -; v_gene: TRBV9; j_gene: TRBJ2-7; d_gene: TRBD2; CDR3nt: TGTGCCAGCAGCGTAGGGGCTAGCGGCGCCTACGAGCAGTACTTC; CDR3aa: CASSVGASGAYEQYF
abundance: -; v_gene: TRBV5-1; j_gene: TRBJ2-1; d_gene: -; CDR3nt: TGCGCCAGCAGCTTGTTGAGCTCCTACAATGAGCAGTTCTTC; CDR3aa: CASSLLSSYNEQFF
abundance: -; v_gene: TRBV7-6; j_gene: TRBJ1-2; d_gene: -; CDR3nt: TGTGCCAGCAGCCCCAGTATCCGAGATTATGGCTACACCTTC; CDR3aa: CASSPSIRDYGYTF
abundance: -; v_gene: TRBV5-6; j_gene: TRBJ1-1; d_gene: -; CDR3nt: TGTGCCAGCAGCACCTTAGAGGAGACGGATGTGAACACTGAAGCTTTCTTT; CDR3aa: CASSTLEETDVNTEAFF
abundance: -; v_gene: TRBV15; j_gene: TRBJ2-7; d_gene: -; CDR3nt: TGTGCCACCAGCAAAAGTCCAGGGTACGAGCAGTACTTC; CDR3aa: CATSKSPGYEQYF
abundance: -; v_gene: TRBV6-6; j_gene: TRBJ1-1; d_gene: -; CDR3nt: TGTGCCAGCAGTTACTCGGACGCCCGTGGGGCTGAAGCTTTCTTT; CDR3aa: CASSYSDARGAEAFF
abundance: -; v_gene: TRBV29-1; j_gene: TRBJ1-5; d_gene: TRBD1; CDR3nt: TGCAGCGTTGCGGGATCAGGGGGGAGGGATCAGCCCCAGCATTTT; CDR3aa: CSVAGSGGRDQPQHF
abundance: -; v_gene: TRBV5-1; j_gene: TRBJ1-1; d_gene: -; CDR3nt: TGCGCCAGCAGCTTGACAAACGGGGACTTGAACACTGAAGCTTTCTTT; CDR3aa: CASSLTNGDLNTEAFF
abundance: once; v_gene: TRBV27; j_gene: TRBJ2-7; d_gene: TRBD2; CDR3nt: TGTGCCAGCAGTTTCGGGACTAGCGGGAGTTACGAGCAGTACTTC; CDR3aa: CASSFGTSGSYEQYF
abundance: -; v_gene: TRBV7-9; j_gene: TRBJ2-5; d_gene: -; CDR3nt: TGTGCCAGCAGCCGAAGCCTACAGGAAGAGACCCAGTACTTC; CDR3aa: CASSRSLQEETQYF
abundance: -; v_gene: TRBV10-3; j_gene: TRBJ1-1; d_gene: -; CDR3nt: TGTGCCATCAGCCCCGGGGGGACCCTAGCGGACACTGAAGCTTTCTTT; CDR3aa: CAISPGGTLADTEAFF
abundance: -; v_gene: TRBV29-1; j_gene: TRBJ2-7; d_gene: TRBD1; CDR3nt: TGCAGCGTTGAAAACCAGGGGGCTGGGGAGCAGTACTTC; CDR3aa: CSVENQGAGEQYF
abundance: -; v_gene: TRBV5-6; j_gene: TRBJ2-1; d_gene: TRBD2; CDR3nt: TGTGCCAGCAGCTTGGTGCTAGCGGGATGGGGGAACAATGAGCAGTTCTTC; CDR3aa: CASSLVLAGWGNNEQFF
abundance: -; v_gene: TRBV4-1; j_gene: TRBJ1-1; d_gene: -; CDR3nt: TGCGCCAGCAGCCAAGAGGGGAAGGTCGAAGCTTTCTTT; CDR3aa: CASSQEGKVEAFF
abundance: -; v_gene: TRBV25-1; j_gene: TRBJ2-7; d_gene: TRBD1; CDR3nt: TGTGCCAGCAGTGATCCTGGACAGGGTCGGAGCGAGCAGTACTTC; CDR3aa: CASSDPGQGRSEQYF
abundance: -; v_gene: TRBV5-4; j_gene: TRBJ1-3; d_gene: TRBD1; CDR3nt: TGTGCCAGCAGCAGCGCTACAGGGGCGGAAAACACCATATATTTT; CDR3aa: CASSSATGAENTIYF
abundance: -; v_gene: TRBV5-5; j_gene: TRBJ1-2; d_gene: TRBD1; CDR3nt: TGTGCCAGCAGCCCGGAGGGGACAGGGACGTATGGCTACACCTTC; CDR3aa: CASSPEGTGTYGYTF
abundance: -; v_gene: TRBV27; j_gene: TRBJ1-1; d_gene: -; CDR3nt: TGTGCCAGCAGTTTAAAAGCGGCCGGGGGTATGAACACTGAAGCTTTCTTT; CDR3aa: CASSLKAAGGMNTEAFF
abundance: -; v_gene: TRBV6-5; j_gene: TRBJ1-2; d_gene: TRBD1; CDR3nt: TGTGCCAGCAGTTACATAGACAGGGAGGATGGCTACACCTTC; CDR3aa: CASSYIDREDGYTF
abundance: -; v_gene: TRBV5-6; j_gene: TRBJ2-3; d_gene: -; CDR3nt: TGTGCCAGCAGCTTGGTTCTGACCCACTCGGGAGGCACAGATACGCAGTATTTT; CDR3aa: CASSLVLTHSGGTDTQYF
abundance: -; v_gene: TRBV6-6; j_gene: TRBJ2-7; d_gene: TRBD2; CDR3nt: TGTGCCAGCACCGACGGGGGGACTAGCGGGACCTACCAGCAGTACTTC; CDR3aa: CASTDGGTSGTYQQYF
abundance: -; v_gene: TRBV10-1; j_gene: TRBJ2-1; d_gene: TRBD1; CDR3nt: TGCGCCAGCAGTGCAGACAGGGTTGATGGTGAGCAGTTCTTC; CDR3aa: CASSADRVDGEQFF
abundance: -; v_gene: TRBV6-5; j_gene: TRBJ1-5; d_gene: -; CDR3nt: TGTGCCAGCAGCCCGGGGCCCTATCAGCCCCAGCATTTT; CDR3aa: CASSPGPYQPQHF
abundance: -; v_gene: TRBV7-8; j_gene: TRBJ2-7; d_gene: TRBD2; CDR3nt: TGTGCCAGCAGCTTGGGGGGGGACGAGCAGTACTTC; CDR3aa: CASSLGGDEQYF
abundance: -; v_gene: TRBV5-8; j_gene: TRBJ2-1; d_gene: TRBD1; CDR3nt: TGTGCCAGCAGCCCACGACAGGGACAATTCTATGAGCAGTTCTTC; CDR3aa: CASSPRQGQFYEQFF
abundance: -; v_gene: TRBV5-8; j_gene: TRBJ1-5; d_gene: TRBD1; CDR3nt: TGTGCCAGCAGCTTGGGCCCTCTCGGGACAGAGTTTTATAGCAATCAGCCCCAGCATTTT; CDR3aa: CASSLGPLGTEFYSNQPQHF
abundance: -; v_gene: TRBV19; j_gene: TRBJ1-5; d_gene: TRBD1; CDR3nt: TGTGCCAGTAGTATAGGGACAGGAGGCAATCAGCCCCAGCATTTT; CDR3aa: CASSIGTGGNQPQHF
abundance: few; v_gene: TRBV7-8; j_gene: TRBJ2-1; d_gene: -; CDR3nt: TGTGCCAGCACACAGGCGCAGTTCAATGAGCAGTTCTTC; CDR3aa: CASTQAQFNEQFF
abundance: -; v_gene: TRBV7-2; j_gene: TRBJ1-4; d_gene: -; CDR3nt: TGTGCCAGCAGCCCACGGGACCTCGCGACTAATGAAAAACTGTTTTTT; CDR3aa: CASSPRDLATNEKLFF
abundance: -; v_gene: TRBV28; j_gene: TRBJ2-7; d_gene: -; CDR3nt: TGTGCCAGCAGTTTATCTGGGGGGACCTACGAGCAGTACTTC; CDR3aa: CASSLSGGTYEQYF
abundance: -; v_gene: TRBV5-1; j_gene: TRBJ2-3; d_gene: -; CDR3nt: TGCGCCAGCAGCTTGGTTGCGGGGAGACTCACAGATACGCAGTATTTT; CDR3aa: CASSLVAGRLTDTQYF
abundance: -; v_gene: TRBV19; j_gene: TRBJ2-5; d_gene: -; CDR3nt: TGTGCCAGTAGTAGTGCAGGGTACCAAGAGACCCAGTACTTC; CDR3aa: CASSSAGYQETQYF
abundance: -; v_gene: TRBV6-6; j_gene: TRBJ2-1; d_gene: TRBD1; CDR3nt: TGTGCCAGCAGTAGGGGGCCCTACAATGAGCAGTTCTTC; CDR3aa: CASSRGPYNEQFF
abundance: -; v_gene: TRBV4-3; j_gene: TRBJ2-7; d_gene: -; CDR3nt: TGCGCCAGCAGCCAAGTGGCTAGTGGGAGGTACGAGCAGTACTTC; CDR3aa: CASSQVASGRYEQYF
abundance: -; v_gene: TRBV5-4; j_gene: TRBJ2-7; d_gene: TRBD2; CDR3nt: TGTGCCAGCAGCTCGCAAGGACTAGCGGGACCCTACGAGCAGTACTTC; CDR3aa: CASSSQGLAGPYEQYF
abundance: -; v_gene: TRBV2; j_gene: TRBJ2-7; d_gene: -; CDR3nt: TGTGCCAGCAGTGAATATGCAGGTAGCTCCTACGAGCAGTACTTC; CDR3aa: CASSEYAGSSYEQYF
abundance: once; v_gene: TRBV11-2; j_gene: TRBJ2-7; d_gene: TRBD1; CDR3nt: TGTGCCAGCAGCTTGGGGGCAGGGGGATACGAGCAGTACTTC; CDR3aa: CASSLGAGGYEQYF
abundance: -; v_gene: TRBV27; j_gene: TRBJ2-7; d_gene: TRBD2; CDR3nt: TGTGCCAGCAGTTCTAGCGGGAGGGGCGACGAGCAGTACTTC; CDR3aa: CASSSSGRGDEQYF
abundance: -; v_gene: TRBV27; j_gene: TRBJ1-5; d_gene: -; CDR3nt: TGTGCCAGCATGCCAGTTCTATCCAATCAGCCCCAGCATTTT; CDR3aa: CASMPVLSNQPQHF
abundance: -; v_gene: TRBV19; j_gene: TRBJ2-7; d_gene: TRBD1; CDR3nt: TGTGCCAGTAGTATGGGGGACAGCTCCTACGAGCAGTACTTC; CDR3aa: CASSMGDSSYEQYF
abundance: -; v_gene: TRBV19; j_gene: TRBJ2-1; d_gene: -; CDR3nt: TGTGCCAGTAGTACCGATTTGGCGGACGGCTACTACAATGAGCAGTTCTTC; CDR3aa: CASSTDLADGYYNEQFF
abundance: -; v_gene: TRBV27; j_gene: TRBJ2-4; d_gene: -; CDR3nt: TGTGCCAGCAGTCCCCTACAGGCAGGGAACATTCAGTACTTC; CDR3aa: CASSPLQAGNIQYF
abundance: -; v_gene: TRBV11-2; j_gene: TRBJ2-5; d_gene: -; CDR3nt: TGTGCCAGCAGCCCCATCCCCCCAGGGGGACTGGAGACCCAGTACTTC; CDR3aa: CASSPIPPGGLETQYF
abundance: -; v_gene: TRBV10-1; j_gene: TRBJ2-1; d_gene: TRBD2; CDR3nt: TGCGCCAGCAGTGAGTCGGCGGGAGAGGGCTACAATGAGCAGTTCTTC; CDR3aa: CASSESAGEGYNEQFF
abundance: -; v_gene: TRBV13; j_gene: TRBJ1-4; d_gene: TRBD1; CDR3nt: TGTGCCAGCAGCCTCGGGACAGGGGGTGCGGCTAATGAAAAACTGTTTTTT; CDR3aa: CASSLGTGGAANEKLFF
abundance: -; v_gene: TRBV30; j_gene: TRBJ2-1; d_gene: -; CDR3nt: TGTGCCTGGAGTTTTGGGAGCTCCTACAATGAGCAGTTCTTC; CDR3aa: CAWSFGSSYNEQFF
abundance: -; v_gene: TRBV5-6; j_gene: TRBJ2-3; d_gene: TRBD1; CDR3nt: TGTGCCAGCAGCTATCCGGGGGACAGGGAGCGAGATACGCAGTATTTT; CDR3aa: CASSYPGDRERDTQYF
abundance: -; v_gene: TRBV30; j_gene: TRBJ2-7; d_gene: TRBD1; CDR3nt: TGTGCCTGGACCGACAGGGACAGGGTCCACGAGCAGTACTTC; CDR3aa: CAWTDRDRVHEQYF
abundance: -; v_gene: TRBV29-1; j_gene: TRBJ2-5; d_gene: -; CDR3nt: TGCAGCGTTGAAGGGCCCTGGGGGACCCAGTACTTC; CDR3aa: CSVEGPWGTQYF
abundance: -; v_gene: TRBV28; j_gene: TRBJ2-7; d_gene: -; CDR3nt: TGTGCCAGCAGTTTATTAGAGGGCTACGAGCAGTACTTC; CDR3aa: CASSLLEGYEQYF
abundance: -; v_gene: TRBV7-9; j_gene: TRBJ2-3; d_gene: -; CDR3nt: TGTGCCAGCAGCTCCTTGGGACATACTACTAGCACAGATACGCAGTATTTT; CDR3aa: CASSSLGHTTSTDTQYF
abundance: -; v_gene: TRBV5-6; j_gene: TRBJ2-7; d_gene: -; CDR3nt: TGTGCCAGCAGCAGTGTCAGCCCGTCGTACGAGCAGTACTTC; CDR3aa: CASSSVSPSYEQYF
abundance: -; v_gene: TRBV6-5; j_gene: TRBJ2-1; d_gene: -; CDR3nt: TGTGCCAGCAGTTACTTATCAGCCGCCAATGAGCAGTTCTTC; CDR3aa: CASSYLSAANEQFF
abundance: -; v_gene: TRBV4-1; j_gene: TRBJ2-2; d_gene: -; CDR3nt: TGCGCCAGCAGCCAACGTACTCAGGGATTTGGCACCGGGGAGCTGTTTTTT; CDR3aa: CASSQRTQGFGTGELFF